The rows below give T cell receptor beta chains drawn from one sample of a study of blood T cells in healthy people across ages. TCRdb fed the 5' RACE reads into MiXCR, producing one record per CDR3 protein. This table holds about 1.5 million distinct CDR3 sequences, approximately 38% found once. The sample comprised blood. Receptor source: a woman aged 18-30 years in good health. Each CDR3 is given with its conserved first and last residue. A D gene is named only where the DNA matches it firmly. Some rows have no size entry. The others give once, few or many, or a class for an expanded clone.

>NA|TRBV20-1|NA|TRBJ2-7
CSARAPGVHEQYF
TGCAGTGCTAGAGCTCCAGGGGTCCACGAGCAGTACTTC
>NA|TRBV6-1|NA|TRBJ2-2
CASSGEPGPLATGELFF
TGTGCCAGCAGTGGCGAGCCGGGACCCTTGGCCACCGGGGAGCTGTTTTTT
>NA|TRBV20-1|NA|TRBJ2-7
CSADPGTDTYEQYF
TGCAGTGCTGACCCCGGGACGGACACCTACGAGCAGTACTTC
>NA|TRBV6-1|NA|TRBJ1-5
CASSDQGWVEPQHF
TGTGCCAGCAGTGATCAGGGTTGGGTTGAGCCCCAGCATTTT
>NA|TRBV20-1|NA|TRBJ2-1
CSAREGPAANEQFF
TGCAGTGCTAGAGAGGGCCCCGCGGCCAATGAGCAGTTCTTC
>NA|TRBV28|NA|TRBJ2-5
CASSSPGQRLQETQYF
TGTGCCAGCAGTTCCCCCGGCCAGAGGCTCCAGGAGACCCAGTACTTC
>many|TRBV6-2/TRBV6-3|NA|TRBJ2-4
CASTNGRNIQYF
TGTGCCAGCACCAATGGGCGAAACATTCAGTACTTC
>NA|TRBV7-2|NA|TRBJ2-3
CASSIDGGLGSDTQYF
TGTGCCAGCAGCATAGATGGCGGGTTAGGGTCAGATACGCAGTATTTT
>NA|TRBV6-5|NA|TRBJ2-7
CASSYSLGDQVEQYF
TGTGCCAGCAGTTACTCTTTAGGGGATCAAGTCGAGCAGTACTTC
>few|TRBV5-1|NA|TRBJ2-1
CASSLERVTNEQFF
TGCGCCAGCAGCTTGGAAAGGGTTACGAATGAGCAGTTCTTC
>NA|TRBV20-1|TRBD2|TRBJ2-5
CSARTPGLADQETQYF
TGCAGTGCTAGAACTCCGGGACTAGCGGACCAAGAGACCCAGTACTTC
>NA|TRBV21-1|NA|TRBJ2-5
CASSLRTWETQYF
TGTGCCAGCAGCTTAAGGACCTGGGAGACCCAGTACTTC
>NA|TRBV18|NA|TRBJ2-4
CASSPSGPGVWWYF
TGTGCCAGCTCACCATCCGGGCCAGGTGTTTGGTGGTACTTC
>NA|TRBV25-1|TRBD1|TRBJ1-4
CASSETDRGTFGKLFF
TGTGCCAGCAGTGAAACTGACAGGGGTACCTTCGGGAAACTGTTTTTT
>many|TRBV12-3/TRBV12-4|NA|TRBJ2-7
CASRLAESYEQYF
TGTGCCAGCCGCTTAGCGGAGTCCTACGAGCAGTACTTC
>NA|TRBV7-7|NA|TRBJ2-1
CASSLVGGLEAEQFF
TGTGCTAGCAGCTTAGTCGGCGGTTTAGAAGCCGAGCAGTTCTTC
>NA|TRBV29-1|NA|TRBJ2-7
CSVLFTGYNEQYF
TGCAGCGTTCTCTTTACTGGATACAATGAGCAGTACTTC
>NA|TRBV9|NA|TRBJ2-3
CASSPLAEPADTQYF
TGTGCCAGCAGCCCCTTGGCGGAGCCAGCAGATACGCAGTATTTT
>NA|TRBV19|TRBD2|TRBJ2-1
CASSFPQGSGSRNEQFF
TGTGCCAGTAGTTTCCCCCAGGGGAGCGGGAGCCGCAATGAGCAGTTCTTC
>NA|TRBV6-6|NA|TRBJ2-3
CASSYPHISTDTQYF
TGTGCCAGCAGTTACCCACATATAAGCACAGATACGCAGTATTTT
>NA|TRBV6-6|TRBD2|TRBJ2-7
CASSSPGTNEQYF
TGTGCCAGCAGTTCTCCCGGGACTAACGAGCAGTACTTC
>NA|TRBV19|TRBD2|TRBJ2-7
CASSGYGTIPYEQYF
TGTGCCAGTAGTGGTTACGGGACTATACCCTACGAGCAGTACTTC
>few|TRBV10-3|TRBD2|TRBJ2-7
CAIALAGGRSYEQYF
TGTGCCATCGCGCTAGCGGGAGGGCGCTCCTACGAGCAGTACTTC
>few|TRBV9|NA|TRBJ2-7
CASSVDWGPSYEQYF
TGTGCCAGCAGCGTAGATTGGGGGCCCTCCTACGAGCAGTACTTC
>NA|TRBV20-1|NA|TRBJ2-7
CSALPVGLSSYEQYF
TGCAGTGCCCTACCCGTCGGGTTGAGCTCCTACGAGCAGTACTTC
>NA|TRBV7-2|NA|TRBJ2-2
CASSVPSSTTGELFF
TGTGCCAGCAGCGTACCGTCTAGCACCACCGGGGAGCTGTTTTTT
>few|TRBV6-2/TRBV6-3|NA|TRBJ2-7
CASYQGSHEQYF
TGTGCCAGCTACCAGGGTTCCCACGAGCAGTACTTC
>once|TRBV10-3|NA|TRBJ2-1
CASTPSVLNEQFF
TGTGCCAGCACCCCTAGCGTGCTCAATGAGCAGTTCTTC
>NA|TRBV4-1|TRBD1|TRBJ1-2
CASSEGRDRYQGGYTF
TGCGCCAGCAGCGAGGGACGGGACAGATACCAAGGGGGCTACACCTTC
>few|TRBV11-2|NA|TRBJ2-1
CASSLGGQPLLYNEQFF
TGTGCCAGCAGCTTGGGGGGACAGCCTCTTCTCTACAATGAGCAGTTCTTC
>NA|TRBV6-5|TRBD1|TRBJ1-2
CASSATGGSGYTF
TGTGCCAGCAGTGCCACAGGGGGCTCTGGCTACACCTTC
>NA|TRBV12-3/TRBV12-4|TRBD1|TRBJ1-6
CASTPGTAINSPLHF
TGTGCCAGCACCCCCGGGACAGCAATTAATTCACCCCTCCACTTT
>few|TRBV10-3|NA|TRBJ1-2
CAISSGEGYTF
TGTGCCATCAGCTCTGGGGAGGGCTACACCTTC
>NA|TRBV5-5|NA|TRBJ1-1
CASSRQPGENTEAFF
TGTGCCAGCAGTCGACAACCAGGGGAGAACACTGAAGCTTTCTTT
>NA|TRBV6-5|NA|TRBJ1-2
CASTTRDLSGGYTF
TGTGCCAGCACGACGCGTGATTTGTCTGGAGGCTACACCTTC
>NA|TRBV12-3/TRBV12-4|TRBD1|TRBJ2-5
CASSSNRGVETQYF
TGTGCCAGCAGTTCCAACAGGGGAGTGGAGACCCAGTACTTC
>many|TRBV9|NA|TRBJ2-3
CASSVVGSPSSSDTQYF
TGTGCCAGCAGCGTAGTTGGCTCCCCGTCTTCGTCGGATACGCAGTATTTT
>NA|TRBV28|TRBD2|TRBJ2-1
CASLYSGGAPRQFF
TGTGCCAGCTTATATAGCGGGGGTGCACCCCGGCAGTTCTTC
>NA|TRBV5-6|TRBD2|TRBJ2-1
CASTQREGLHEQFF
TGTGCCAGCACCCAGCGGGAGGGTCTCCATGAGCAGTTCTTC
>NA|TRBV20-1|TRBD1|TRBJ1-2
CSPILTLWTGTGGGYTF
TGCAGTCCAATACTAACCCTATGGACTGGGACAGGGGGCGGCTACACCTTC
>few|TRBV3-1|NA|TRBJ1-1
CASTETGNTEAFF
TGTGCCAGTACCGAGACAGGGAACACTGAAGCTTTCTTT
>few|TRBV4-1|NA|TRBJ2-7
CASSQETPPGLYEQYF
TGCGCCAGCAGCCAAGAGACCCCTCCGGGGCTCTACGAGCAGTACTTC
>many|TRBV5-1|TRBD1|TRBJ2-1
CASSLTGGSNEQFF
TGCGCCAGCAGCTTGACAGGGGGCTCGAATGAGCAGTTCTTC
>NA|TRBV9|TRBD1|TRBJ2-7
CAGRGTADPYEQYF
TGTGCCGGGCGAGGGACAGCAGATCCCTACGAGCAGTACTTC
>few|TRBV9|TRBD1|TRBJ2-7
CASSARDRGGYEQYF
TGTGCCAGCAGCGCCCGGGACAGGGGTGGATACGAGCAGTACTTC
>few|TRBV10-3|NA|TRBJ1-4
CAISDPTGPNEKLFF
TGTGCCATCAGTGACCCGACAGGACCTAATGAAAAACTGTTTTTT
>NA|TRBV9|TRBD2|TRBJ2-5
CASSPPGTSGGETQYF
TGTGCCAGCAGCCCCCCCGGGACTAGCGGGGGAGAGACCCAGTACTTC
>NA|TRBV6-6|TRBD2|TRBJ2-5
CASSYSGLAGSEQYF
TGTGCCAGCAGTTACTCGGGACTAGCGGGATCTGAGCAGTACTTC
>NA|TRBV6-4|TRBD2|TRBJ2-1
CASSDSTSGPYNEQFF
TGTGCCAGCAGTGACTCAACTAGCGGCCCCTACAATGAGCAGTTCTTC
>NA|TRBV2|TRBD2|TRBJ2-1
CASKDPGGATYNEQFF
TGTGCCAGCAAAGATCCCGGGGGGGCCACCTACAATGAGCAGTTCTTC
>few|TRBV7-2|TRBD2|TRBJ2-7
CASSLASGGAYNEQYF
TGTGCCAGCAGCTTAGCTAGCGGGGGTGCCTACAATGAGCAGTACTTC
>many|TRBV29-1|NA|TRBJ2-6
CSVSLAGSSGANVLTF
TGCAGCGTTAGTTTGGCAGGAAGCTCTGGGGCCAACGTCCTGACTTTC
>NA|TRBV7-2|NA|TRBJ1-5
CASSLEDSSNQPQHF
TGTGCCAGCAGCTTAGAGGACTCAAGCAATCAGCCCCAGCATTTT
>few|TRBV7-2|TRBD1|TRBJ2-1
CASFRGTVYNEQFF
TGTGCCAGCTTCCGAGGGACAGTATACAATGAGCAGTTCTTC